The 16 T cell receptor beta chains presented below share a single source sample, sequenced in a study of CD8+ T cells in alopecia areata. Sequencing relied on a cDNA template that was reverse transcribed from extracted RNA. Profiled with immunoSEQ multiplex PCR; TCRdb holds only in-frame clones, not every one. The data show some 110,000 clones, under 40% seen once. The material sequenced was CD4+ T cells sorted from blood. The receptors stem from a human donor with alopecia areata.

This clone rates as medium-sized. J is TRBJ2-4 and V is TRBV28; D remains unclear. V lost 8 bases, J lost 0 bases, and 5 bases lay in between. The CDR3 has 12 residues. CDR1 and CDR2 (germline): MDHEN, SYDVKM. The CDR3 sequence is CASGLAKNIQYF. The CDR3 bases are TGTGCCAGCGGATTAGCCAAAAACATTCAGTACTTC.

J is TRBJ2-1 and V is TRBV29-1, with D maybe TRBD1 (5 bases). In germline, CDR1 is SQVTM, CDR2 ANQGSEA. This CDR3 has 13 residues. V lost 5 bases to trimming and J lost 4 bases, with 12 bases between them. CDR3 amino acids: CSVTGAGYNEQFF. DNA for the CDR3: TGCAGCGTTACCGGTGCAGGGTACAATGAGCAGTTCTTC.

In this sample, this clone turned up a few times. Other DNA sequences within the sample encode an identical CDR3. This rearrangement joins TRBV29-1 to TRBJ2-1; TRBD2 matches 11 bases. This CDR3 comprises 14 residues. V gave up 4 bases and J gave up 2 bases; unmatched junction bases: 1. CDR1 is SQVTM, CDR2 ANQGSEA, per germline. This chain's CDR3 is CSVGLAGTYNEQFF. The CDR3 DNA sequence: TGCAGCGTTGGACTAGCGGGAACCTACAATGAGCAGTTCTTC.

CDR3 loop: CASRGGREQYF. For the CDR3, the DNA is TGTGCCAGCAGAGGGGGGCGCGAGCAGTACTTC. The chain uses TRBV2 and TRBJ2-7, with D perhaps given as TRBD1 or TRBD2 (6 bases each). V shed 6 bases and J shed 6 bases, with 9 bases lying between them. The CDR3 is 11 amino acids. CDR1 SNHLY and CDR2 FYNNEI come from the germline V gene.

The J gene is TRBJ1-1, the V gene TRBV7-9; D remains ambiguous. The germline CDR1 and CDR2 sequences are SEHNR and FQNEAQ (reference sequence). Trimming shortened V by 6 bases and J by 8 bases, and 13 bases separated the two germline ends. The CDR3 is 12 amino acids. This CDR3 reads CASRRTTQEAFF. The CDR3 bases are TGTGCCAGCAGGCGAACGACACAAGAAGCTTTCTTT.

This clone was counted between two and nine times. V and J are TRBV27 and TRBJ1-1; 8 bases are shared with TRBD1. The CDR3 covers 14 residues. With V trimmed by 6 bases and J by 5 bases, 8 bases remained unmatched. CDR1 and CDR2 from the germline V gene are MNHEY and SMNVEV (reference sequence). In nucleotides, the CDR3 is TGTGCCAGCAGATCGGACAGGGTCGGGACTGAAGCTTTCTTT. Amino acid sequence: CASRSDRVGTEAFF.

This clone was detected many times. The chain carries TRBV28 and TRBJ2-7, with D possibly matching TRBD2 (7 bases). Germline CDR1 is MDHEN and CDR2 is SYDVKM. The V gene lost 7 bases and the J gene lost 2 bases, with 21 bases spanning the gap. This CDR3 spans 16 amino acids. The DNA of the CDR3 is TGTGCCAGCACCCCCTCCAGTTGGGGGGGCGCCTACGAGCAGTACTTC. This codes for CASTPSSWGGAYEQYF. The full variable domain, its missing parts supplied by reference TRBV28 and TRBJ2-7, is DVKVTQSSRYLVKRTGEKVFLECVQDMDHENMFWYRQDPGLGLRLIYFSYDVKMKEKGDIPEGYSVSREKKERFSLILESASTNQTSMYLCASTPSSWGGAYEQYFGPGTRLTVT.

The V gene is TRBV7-2, the J gene TRBJ1-5; D is unclear. CDR1 is SGHTA and CDR2 is FQGNSA in the germline V gene. V shed 8 bases and J shed 0 bases, with 11 bases lying between them. The CDR3 length is 14 residues. In DNA form, the CDR3 reads TGTGCCAGCTCCTACCGGTATAGCAATCAGCCCCAGCATTTT. This translates into CASSYRYSNQPQHF.

This clone turned up a few times. The chain links TRBV6-5 to TRBJ1-2; D call uncertain. The CDR3 spans 13 residues. Trimming took 5 bases from V and 2 from J, leaving 9 bases between them. Germline CDR1 MNHEY, CDR2 SVGAGI. CDR3 nucleotide sequence: TGTGCCAGCAGTCGAGCGGGGAACTATGGCTACACCTTC. Its translation is CASSRAGNYGYTF.

The chain recombines TRBV4-1 with TRBJ2-7; no firm D call. V was pared by 8 bases and J by 5 bases, with 19 bases between. Per germline, CDR1 MGHRA and CDR2 YSYEKL. This CDR3 region has 14 residues. CDR3 bases: TGCGCCAGCTCGGTTAGGAGAATCACCGACGAGCAGTACTTC. The encoded protein is CASSVRRITDEQYF.

The chain joins TRBV30 to TRBJ1-5; D is perhaps TRBD1 (6 bases). This CDR3 comprises 14 residues. Per the germline V gene, CDR1 is GTSNPN and CDR2 is SVGIG (reference sequence). V lost 5 bases to trimming and J lost 3 bases, with 14 bases between them. CDR3 sequence reads: CAWGSGQPNQPQHF. In DNA, the CDR3 is TGTGCCTGGGGCTCGGGACAACCCAATCAGCCCCAGCATTTT.

The CDR3 spells CSVFLRTGFNGYTF. CDR3 nucleotide sequence: TGCAGCGTTTTTCTCAGGACAGGCTTCAATGGCTACACCTTC. The chain links TRBV29-1 to TRBJ1-2; TRBD1 agrees at 7 bases. With V trimmed by 5 bases and J by 6 bases, 12 bases remained unmatched. The CDR3 contains 14 residues. Germline-derived CDR1 and CDR2 are SQVTM and ANQGSEA.

The V and J genes are TRBV7-3 and TRBJ2-1, with TRBD2 matching 9 bases. With 5 bases clipped from V and 9 bases from J, the junction kept 14 bases outside the gene matches. Germline loops: CDR1 SGHTA, CDR2 FQGTGA. There are 16 residues in the CDR3. The CDR3 bases are TGTGCCAGCAGCCTAGCGGGGACGGGAGACGCTTCTGAGCAGTTCTTC. Its protein product is CASSLAGTGDASEQFF.

V usage is TRBV5-1 and J usage is TRBJ2-2; D possibly matches TRBD1 or TRBD2 (7 bases each). The V and J ends lost 2 bases and 5 bases respectively, with 16 bases between them. The CDR3 runs 16 residues. CDR1 is SGHRS, CDR2 YFSETQ, per germline. This CDR3 is CASSFYGGTETGELFF. The CDR3 DNA reads as TGCGCCAGCAGCTTTTACGGGGGGACAGAGACCGGGGAGCTGTTTTTT.

This clone was detected only once. The V and J genes are TRBV5-1 and TRBJ1-1; D possibly corresponds to TRBD1 (5 bases). CDR1 is SGHRS and CDR2 is YFSETQ in the germline V gene. Trimming took off 6 bases at V and 3 bases at J, with 12 bases between the two ends. The CDR3 length is 13 residues. The CDR3 spells CASTDSVHTEAFF. The CDR3 bases are TGCGCCAGCACCGACAGCGTCCACACTGAAGCTTTCTTT.

This clone has more than one count but fewer than ten. The gene calls are TRBV6-5 and TRBJ2-1; D gene ambiguous. The germline CDR1 and CDR2 sequences are MNHEY and SVGAGI. V lost 7 bases to trimming and J lost 12 bases, with 13 bases between them. The CDR3 runs to 11 residues. The CDR3 is CASNSGNGQFF. DNA for the CDR3: TGTGCCAGCAATTCTGGAAACGGGCAGTTCTTC.